These 22 T cell receptor beta chains were sequenced from one sample in a study of blood T cells in healthy people across ages. The second PCR ran 7 to 11 cycles with a sample-barcoded 5' primer and J-beta primers. Via MiXCR, TCRdb re-called the 5' RACE reads, giving one row per CDR3 protein. Of about 680,000 distinct CDR3 sequences listed, approximately 49% are singletons. The sample taken for sequencing was blood. The receptors were gathered from a woman in her sixties or seventies in good health.

The J gene is TRBJ2-7, the V gene TRBV2; D tentatively reads TRBD1 or TRBD2 (5 bases each). Trimming took 8 bases from V and 1 from J, leaving 9 bases between them. Germline CDR1 and CDR2: SNHLY and FYNNEI. CDR3 size: 12 residues. Written as DNA, the CDR3 is TGTGCCAGCCGGGACGTTTCCTACGAGCAGTACTTC. This translates into CASRDVSYEQYF.

This clonotype has just a few counts. The chain combines TRBV28 with TRBJ2-1, with unresolved D. The V gene lost 6 bases and the J gene lost 7 bases, with 16 bases spanning the gap. The CDR3 is made up of 14 amino acids. CDR1 and CDR2 from the germline V gene are MDHEN and SYDVKM. DNA of the CDR3: TGTGCCAGCAGCCCGTCTCACCCTAGAAATGAGCAGTTCTTC. Encoded protein: CASSPSHPRNEQFF.

Only a few counts were recorded for this clonotype. The J gene is TRBJ2-1, the V gene TRBV6-2 or TRBV6-3; tentatively, D is TRBD1 or TRBD2 (5 bases each). Germline V lookup: CDR1 MNHEY, CDR2 SVGEGT. V was cut by 5 bases and J by 7 bases, with 12 bases left in between. CDR3 length: 13 residues. The CDR3 sequence is CASSTQWGNEQFF. The CDR3 DNA sequence: TGTGCCAGCAGTACACAGTGGGGGAATGAGCAGTTCTTC.

This rearrangement joins TRBV7-2 to TRBJ2-7, with D maybe TRBD2 (5 bases). Germline CDR1 reads SGHTA; CDR2 reads FQGNSA. The CDR3 contains 14 residues. Trimming took off 1 base at V and 5 bases at J, with 12 bases between the two ends. Here the CDR3 reads CASSLVGYGDEQYF. For the CDR3, the DNA is TGTGCCAGCAGCTTAGTTGGCTACGGGGACGAGCAGTACTTC.

The V call is TRBV7-2, the J call TRBJ2-7, with D unclear. Trimming cost V 6 bases and J 7 bases, with 19 bases left between them. Germline lookup yields CDR1 SGHTA and CDR2 FQGNSA. This CDR3 comprises 14 residues. DNA for the CDR3: TGTGCCAGCAGACCCGACGGATTAAAAAGGGAGCAGTACTTC. It codes for CASRPDGLKREQYF.

The chain recombines TRBV6-6 with TRBJ1-5, with no clear D. Germline V lookup: CDR1 MNHNY, CDR2 SVGAGI (reference sequence). V was cut by 0 bases and J by 0 bases, with 9 bases left in between. The CDR3 runs to 16 residues. The CDR3: CASSYSYTDSNQPQHF. CDR3 DNA: TGTGCCAGCAGTTACTCGTACACAGATAGCAATCAGCCCCAGCATTTT.

Comment on this clonotype: A clone one base away is much larger, so this may be a read error. The genes are TRBV7-2 and TRBJ1-4, with 8 bases aligning to TRBD1. Germline trimming cut 2 bases from V and 12 bases from J; bases unmatched to any gene: 14. The germline V gene encodes CDR1 SGHTA and CDR2 FQGNSA. The CDR3 runs 16 residues. The CDR3 sequence: CASSLHADRGSSELFF. The CDR3 region has the DNA TGTGCCAGCAGCTTACATGCCGACAGGGGTTCATCTGAACTGTTTTTT.

The genes are TRBV5-6 and TRBJ1-2; D is perhaps TRBD1 (6 bases). The CDR3 contains 15 residues. The V gene's germline CDR1 is SGHDT and CDR2 YYEEEE. V lost 5 bases and J 2 bases, leaving 16 bases between the germline ends. The CDR3 spells CASRLYREWNYGYTF. The CDR3 region has the DNA TGTGCCAGCAGGCTGTACAGGGAATGGAACTATGGCTACACCTTC.

In its sample, this clonotype was seen a few times. The chain carries TRBV24-1 and TRBJ2-3; TRBD1 might be the D (6 bases). This CDR3 contains 15 residues. V dropped 4 bases and J dropped 3 bases, with 13 bases sitting between them. Germline CDR1 is KGHDR and CDR2 is SFDVKD. CDR3 nucleotide sequence: TGTGCCACCAGTGAATCGGGACATCGGACAGATACGCAGTATTTT. Its translation: CATSESGHRTDTQYF.

The J gene is TRBJ2-5, the V gene TRBV6-6; D uncertain. V lost 6 bases, J lost 1 base, and 12 bases lay in between. Germline CDR1 and CDR2: MNHNY and SVGAGI (reference sequence). This CDR3 region has 14 residues. The CDR3 spells CASRETGSQETQYF. The CDR3 DNA follows: TGTGCCAGCAGAGAGACCGGGTCCCAAGAGACCCAGTACTTC.

The V call is TRBV15, the J call TRBJ1-2, with a tentative D call TRBD1 (6 bases). Per the germline V gene, CDR1 is LNHNV and CDR2 is YYDKDF (reference sequence). This CDR3 has 13 amino acids. V lost 5 bases and J 4 bases, leaving 11 bases between the germline ends. CDR3 sequence: CATSQWGPYGYTF. CDR3 in DNA: TGTGCCACCAGCCAATGGGGGCCCTATGGCTACACCTTC.

The J gene is TRBJ2-2, the V gene TRBV7-2; D gene unclear. V dropped 2 bases and J dropped 1 base, with 5 bases sitting between them. CDR1 SGHTA and CDR2 FQGNSA come from the germline V gene. The CDR3 is 14 residues long. The DNA for the CDR3 is TGTGCCAGCAGCTTATTTTGGAACACCGGGGAGCTGTTTTTT. As protein: CASSLFWNTGELFF.

V is TRBV5-1 and J is TRBJ1-1, with 7 bases aligning to TRBD1. The CDR3 consists of 15 residues. Trimming removed 4 bases from V and 1 base from J; junction bases left unmatched: 7. Germline loops: CDR1 SGHRS, CDR2 YFSETQ. This CDR3 reads CASSPLQGTNTEAFF. In DNA form, the CDR3 reads TGCGCCAGCAGCCCATTACAGGGGACGAACACTGAAGCTTTCTTT.

The sample holds one count of this clonotype. The chain combines TRBV29-1 with TRBJ2-3, with 9 positions matching TRBD1. Germline loops: CDR1 SQVTM, CDR2 ANQGSEA. The V gene end was trimmed by 5 bases and the J gene end by 14 bases; junction bases not matched to a gene: 8. This CDR3 is built from 11 residues. Here the CDR3 reads CSVHRGQGLYF. The DNA of the CDR3 is TGCAGCGTTCACAGGGGGCAAGGGCTGTATTTT.

This chain joins TRBV4-1 and TRBJ2-1, with a possible D match to TRBD1 (6 bases). From germline, CDR1 is MGHRA and CDR2 YSYEKL. V was trimmed by 6 bases and J by 0 bases, leaving 9 bases between them. The CDR3 is 14 residues long. This CDR3 reads CASRGASSYNEQFF. The DNA for the CDR3 is TGCGCCAGCAGGGGGGCTAGCTCCTACAATGAGCAGTTCTTC.

This clonotype was recorded once. The V and J genes are TRBV20-1 and TRBJ2-1; D call uncertain. Trimming cost V 0 bases and J 4 bases, with 10 bases left between them. The CDR3 contains 14 residues. CDR1 and CDR2 from the germline V gene are DFQATT and SNEGSKA (reference sequence). The CDR3 bases are TGCAGTGCTAGAGACCGACAACTATACAATGAGCAGTTCTTC. Its translation is CSARDRQLYNEQFF.

The chain links TRBV29-1 to TRBJ2-7; no clear D gene. Trimming cost V 4 bases and J 0 bases, with 13 bases left between them. The CDR3 length is 14 residues. In germline, CDR1 is SQVTM, CDR2 ANQGSEA. CDR3 DNA: TGCAGCGTTGCCGGGTCGGAAAGCTCCTACGAGCAGTACTTC. Residues: CSVAGSESSYEQYF.

This clonotype showed up just a few times. The chain employs TRBV9 and TRBJ2-3; D not certain. The germline V gene has CDR1 SGDLS and CDR2 YYNGEE. The length of the CDR3 is 14 residues. V was clipped by 0 bases and J by 8 bases, with 13 bases between them. The CDR3 is CASSVAGDTGTQYF. The CDR3 DNA reads as TGTGCCAGCAGCGTAGCTGGAGATACGGGTACGCAGTATTTT. The whole variable domain, remainder taken from reference TRBV9 and TRBJ2-3, is DSGVTQTPKHLITATGQRVTLRCSPRSGDLSVYWYQQSLDQGLQFLIQYYNGEERAKGNILERFSAQQFPDLHSELNLSSLELGDSALYFCASSVAGDTGTQYFGPGTRLTVL.

Here the CDR3 reads CASSYGLAGNQFF. The CDR3 nucleotides read TGTGCCAGCAGTTACGGACTAGCGGGTAACCAGTTCTTC. The genes are TRBV6-5 and TRBJ2-1, with 11 bases fitting TRBD2. The germline V gene encodes CDR1 MNHEY and CDR2 SVGAGI. The CDR3 is 13 amino acids. Trimming removed 2 bases from V and 13 bases from J; junction bases left unmatched: 4.

The gene calls are TRBV7-9 and TRBJ1-2, with a weak D call TRBD1 (5 bases). V was clipped by 1 base and J by 1 base, with 10 bases between them. The CDR3 is 15 amino acids. Germline V gene sequence: CDR1 SEHNR, CDR2 FQNEAQ (reference sequence). CDR3 nucleotide sequence: TGTGCCAGCAGCTTAGGACAGCCTTTTAACTATGGCTACACCTTC. It yields the protein CASSLGQPFNYGYTF.

The chain has TRBV6-5 and TRBJ2-4; D gene ambiguous. The closer fit of TRBJ2-7 to the DNA end suggests the J call may be wrong. The CDR3 sequence is 12 residues long. CDR1 and CDR2 from the germline V gene are MNHEY and SVGAGI. This CDR3 reads CASSYQSYEQYF. The CDR3 bases are TGTGCCAGCAGTTACCAATCCTACGAGCAGTACTTC.

CDR3 DNA: TGTGCCACCAGCCGCGGACAGGGGGCAGGAAGAAGGAACACTGAAGCTTTCTTT. Its protein is CATSRGQGAGRRNTEAFF. The chain couples TRBV15 to TRBJ1-1; 11 bases fit TRBD1. CDR1 is LNHNV, CDR2 YYDKDF, per germline (reference sequence). V shed 5 bases and J 1 base; nucleotides not matched to a gene: 12. The CDR3 covers 18 residues.